The 8 T cell receptor beta chains reported below all come from one sample, sequenced in a study of CD8+CD57+ T cells in acquired aplastic anemia. For CDR3 and TCR beta VDJ profiling, genomic DNA was the template used. TCRdb analysed the reads with MiXCR anew, one entry per CDR3 protein. The sample shows hundreds of thousands of distinct CDR3 sequences, 55% to 60% of them seen only once. The sample taken for sequencing was sorted CD4+, CD8+, or CD8+CD57+ T cells (not recorded which) from PBMCs. These TCRs come from a human donor with severe aplastic anemia or a healthy control (not recorded which).

This clonotype was recorded at least ten times. The V gene is TRBV11-3, the J gene TRBJ2-1; a weak D match, TRBD1 (6 bases). The V end lost 3 bases, the J end lost 5 bases, and 14 bases lay between the germline ends. The germline CDR1 and CDR2 sequences are SGHNT and YENEEA. There are 15 residues in the CDR3. CDR3 residues: CASSFRTAVNNEQFF. Here the CDR3 DNA reads TGTGCCAGCAGCTTCAGGACAGCCGTTAACAATGAGCAGTTCTTC.

The chain links TRBV5-4 to TRBJ1-2, with D possibly being TRBD1 (5 bases). Germline V gene lookup returns CDR1 SGHNT and CDR2 YYREEE (reference sequence). The CDR3 runs to 12 residues. Trimming removed 6 bases at V and 8 bases at J, with 14 bases between. CDR3 in DNA: TGTGCCAGCAATTTGGGGGTTGCCGGCTACACCTTC. Translated, it gives CASNLGVAGYTF.

Only one count was recorded for this clonotype. The chain couples TRBV7-3 to TRBJ2-2, with D unclear. Trimming pared 5 bases from V and 2 bases from J, leaving 9 bases between. The CDR3 spans 14 residues. Germline V gives CDR1 SGHTA, CDR2 FQGTGA. The CDR3 here is CASSVTSNTGELFF. The CDR3 DNA follows: TGTGCCAGCAGCGTTACCAGCAACACCGGGGAGCTGTTTTTT.

This chain connects TRBV7-9 to TRBJ2-3; TRBD1 agrees at 10 bases. Losses at the gene ends were 5 bases for V and 6 bases for J; bases not matched to a gene: 8. The CDR3 is made up of 15 amino acids. The germline V gene has CDR1 SEHNR and CDR2 FQNEAQ (reference sequence). The CDR3 coding sequence is TGTGCCAGCAGCCCTCTACGGACAGGGGGGGATACGCAGTATTTT. It yields the protein CASSPLRTGGDTQYF.

This chain uses TRBV24-1 with TRBJ2-3, with TRBD2 matching over 10 bases. Germline V gene sequence: CDR1 KGHDR, CDR2 SFDVKD. This CDR3 is built from 17 residues. V lost 4 bases to trimming and J lost 6 bases; unmatched junction nucleotides: 12. CDR3 amino acids: CATSDPGGSGRGDTQYF. In DNA form, the CDR3 reads TGTGCCACCAGTGACCCCGGCGGGAGCGGGAGGGGGGATACGCAGTATTTT.

This clonotype was picked up a small number of times. J is TRBJ1-2 and V is TRBV19; D is unclear. The CDR3 sequence is 13 residues long. Trimming took off 7 bases at V and 2 bases at J, with 11 bases between the two ends. Germline V gene data show CDR1 as LNHDA and CDR2 as SQIVND (reference sequence). CDR3 in amino acids: CASTVTRNYGYTF. CDR3 DNA sequence: TGTGCCAGTACAGTCACCCGGAACTATGGCTACACCTTC. Using reference TRBV19 and TRBJ1-2 for the parts outside the CDR3, the full variable domain is DGGITQSPKYLFRKEGQNVTLSCEQNLNHDAMYWYRQDPGQGLRLIYYSQIVNDFQKGDIAEGYSVSREKKESFPLTVTSAQKNPTAFYLCASTVTRNYGYTFGSGTRLTVV.

This chain links TRBV24-1 with TRBJ1-5; TRBD1 is a possible D gene (6 bases). CDR1 is KGHDR and CDR2 is SFDVKD in the germline V gene. The CDR3 runs to 13 residues. V shed 4 bases and J shed 6 bases, with 9 bases lying between them. The CDR3 loop reads CATSDLRGQPQHF. The CDR3, as DNA: TGTGCCACCAGTGACCTCAGGGGTCAGCCCCAGCATTTT.

The V gene is TRBV6-5, the J gene TRBJ1-6, with 10 positions matching TRBD1. The CDR3 length is 17 residues. Germline values: CDR1 MNHEY, CDR2 SVGAGI. The junction had 13 bases not matched to a gene; V was cut back by 5 bases and J by 9 bases. This CDR3 reads CASSPRKTGGYGSPLHF. The CDR3 DNA sequence: TGTGCCAGCAGTCCAAGAAAGACAGGGGGCTACGGTTCACCCCTCCACTTT.